Presented here are 19 T cell receptor beta chains from one specimen sequenced in a study of T cell changes during pregnancy in multiple sclerosis (dated by TCRdb to 2018 to 2020). The protocol used for the library was the immunoSEQ multiplex PCR assay. Held by TCRdb, this immuneACCESS table contains in-frame sequences only and omits some clones. Under half of the omission traces to an unresolved V gene where checked; the cause of the rest is unknown. Here the sample has about 120,000 clones; approximately 95% occur a single time. The leading ten clones occupy roughly 6.2% of the sample. Sequencing used peripheral blood, obtained before pregnancy. The receptors were sampled from a female donor with multiple sclerosis, enrolled in a pregnancy study.

The V and J genes are TRBV10-1 and TRBJ1-6; a possible D gene is TRBD1 (6 bases). Trimming removed 6 bases from V and 5 bases from J, with 11 bases in between. The V gene's germline CDR1 is WNHNN and CDR2 SYGVQD (reference sequence). The CDR3 is 14 residues long. CDR3 DNA: TGCGCCAGCAGCGCCGGACAGAATAATTCACCCCTCCACTTT. This codes for CASSAGQNNSPLHF.

The genes are TRBV7-6 and TRBJ2-3; 10 bases fit TRBD2. From germline, CDR1 is SGHVS and CDR2 FNYEAQ. The CDR3 extends over 16 amino acids. J gave up 6 bases and V 4 bases, and 10 bases lay outside the gene matches. Here the CDR3 reads CASSSPPSGGGDTQYF. The CDR3 bases are TGTGCCAGCAGCTCCCCCCCTAGCGGGGGTGGCGATACGCAGTATTTT.

This rearrangement joins TRBV6-5 to TRBJ1-3; D remains ambiguous. The V end lost 7 bases, the J end lost 0 bases, and 7 bases lay between the germline ends. Germline V gene sequence: CDR1 MNHEY, CDR2 SVGAGI. The CDR3 contains 13 residues. The CDR3 DNA reads as TGTGCCAGCAAAACATCCTCTGGAAACACCATATATTTT. Residues: CASKTSSGNTIYF.

CDR3 loop: CASSLGDRGGEKLFF. DNA of the CDR3: TGTGCCAGCAGCTTGGGGGACAGGGGTGGGGAAAAACTGTTTTTT. The rearrangement joins TRBV7-2 to TRBJ1-4; 10 bases are shared with TRBD1. Germline loops: CDR1 SGHTA, CDR2 FQGNSA. Unmatched junction bases numbered 6, after V lost 3 bases and J lost 8 bases. The CDR3 length is 15 residues.

The V and J genes are TRBV11-2 and TRBJ2-3; 15 nucleotides agree with TRBD2. CDR1 is SGHAT, CDR2 FQNNGV, per germline. CDR3 length equals 16 residues. The V segment lost 5 bases and the J segment 4 bases; nucleotides outside the gene matches: 4. CDR3 amino acids: CASSLRTSGGADTQYF. In DNA form, the CDR3 reads TGTGCCAGCAGCCTCCGGACTAGCGGGGGGGCAGATACGCAGTATTTT.

The genes are TRBV7-3 and TRBJ2-5; D is unresolved. The germline gives CDR1 SGHTA, CDR2 FQGTGA. The CDR3 consists of 13 residues. V lost 1 base and J 5 bases, leaving 8 bases between the germline ends. CDR3 bases: TGTGCCAGCAGCTTAAGCAGTACGGAGACCCAGTACTTC. Protein: CASSLSSTETQYF.

The V call is TRBV19, the J call TRBJ1-5; tentatively, D is TRBD1 (5 bases). The CDR3 length is 13 residues. The V end was cut by 7 bases, the J end by 6 bases, with 13 bases between. Germline loops: CDR1 LNHDA, CDR2 SQIVND (reference sequence). The CDR3 here is CASTQDKAQPQHF. The CDR3 DNA reads as TGTGCCAGTACCCAGGACAAAGCTCAGCCCCAGCATTTT. The entire variable domain, with the rest obtained from reference TRBV19 and TRBJ1-5, is as follows: DGGITQSPKYLFRKEGQNVTLSCEQNLNHDAMYWYRQDPGQGLRLIYYSQIVNDFQKGDIAEGYSVSREKKESFPLTVTSAQKNPTAFYLCASTQDKAQPQHFGDGTRLSIL.

The CDR3 nucleotides read TGCGCCAGCAGTGATAGGGGGACTGAAGCTTTCTTT. The encoded protein is CASSDRGTEAFF. The chain has TRBV10-1 and TRBJ1-1, with D maybe TRBD1 (6 bases). There are 12 residues in the CDR3. V lost 3 bases and J lost 5, with 7 bases in between. Germline CDR1 is WNHNN and CDR2 is SYGVQD (reference sequence).

The chain is built from TRBV6-1 and TRBJ1-1, with D maybe TRBD1 (6 bases). The germline CDR1 and CDR2 sequences are MNHNS and SASEGT. Trimming pared 6 bases from V and 5 bases from J, leaving 19 bases between. CDR3 size: 15 residues. The CDR3 nucleotides are TGTGCCAGCAGCCCCGAGGGGGGGGTGGGAACTGAAGCTTTCTTT. Translation: CASSPEGGVGTEAFF.

This chain links TRBV2 with TRBJ2-5; 7 nucleotides align to TRBD2. The CDR3 has 14 amino acids. V was pared by 1 base and J by 3 bases, with 2 bases of the junction left unmatched. Germline V gene lookup returns CDR1 SNHLY and CDR2 FYNNEI. CDR3 sequence (DNA): TGTGCCAGCAGTGAAGGGCTAGCGGAAGAGACCCAGTACTTC. Its protein product is CASSEGLAEETQYF.

J is TRBJ1-6 and V is TRBV7-2; the match to TRBD1 covers 9 bases. After removal of 2 bases from V and 8 bases from J, the junction contained 4 bases not matched to a gene. Per germline, CDR1 SGHTA and CDR2 FQGNSA. The CDR3 extends over 15 amino acids. DNA for the CDR3: TGTGCCAGCAGCTTAAGGGGGACAGGGCATTCACCCCTCCACTTT. Translation gives CASSLRGTGHSPLHF.

This chain uses TRBV28 with TRBJ2-1; D ambiguous. V was shortened by 5 bases and J by 0 bases, with 14 bases between the two germline ends. CDR1 is MDHEN and CDR2 is SYDVKM in the germline V gene. The CDR3 is 16 amino acids. CDR3 in amino acids: CASSQGRLSSYNEQFF. The CDR3 DNA reads as TGTGCCAGCAGTCAAGGTAGACTCAGCTCCTACAATGAGCAGTTCTTC.

The chain uses TRBV6-5 and TRBJ2-1, with TRBD1 matching 8 bases. Germline trimming cut 4 bases from V and 3 bases from J; bases unmatched to any gene: 2. This CDR3 spans 14 amino acids. Germline-derived CDR1 and CDR2 are MNHEY and SVGAGI. In nucleotides, the CDR3 is TGTGCCAGCAGTTCAGGGGGCGGCTACAATGAGCAGTTCTTC. Protein product: CASSSGGGYNEQFF.

V is TRBV7-8 and J is TRBJ2-1; 9 nucleotides line up with TRBD2. Looked up from germline, CDR1 is SGHVS and CDR2 is FQNEAQ. The CDR3 totals 14 residues. V was clipped by 1 base and J by 10 bases; unmatched bases: 5. The CDR3 reads CASSLEPSGTEQFF. The CDR3 DNA follows: TGTGCCAGCAGCTTAGAGCCTAGCGGGACAGAGCAGTTCTTC.

J is TRBJ2-5 and V is TRBV28, with TRBD1 identical over 8 bases. V dropped 8 bases and J dropped 1; count of bases not matched to a gene: 9. The CDR3 runs to 15 residues. Germline-derived CDR1 and CDR2 are MDHEN and SYDVKM. DNA for the CDR3: TGTGCCAGCCGCGGGTTGGACAGGGCCCAAGAGACCCAGTACTTC. Protein: CASRGLDRAQETQYF.

V usage is TRBV7-8 and J usage is TRBJ1-2; no clear D gene. The CDR3 is made up of 15 amino acids. CDR1 is SGHVS and CDR2 is FQNEAQ in the germline V gene. Trimming pared 1 base from V and 2 bases from J, leaving 11 bases between. The CDR3 loop reads CASSLVSSGNYGYTF. CDR3 coding DNA: TGTGCCAGCAGCTTAGTTAGTTCGGGGAACTATGGCTACACCTTC.

The chain joins TRBV6-5 to TRBJ1-2; D not certain. Germline V gene lookup returns CDR1 MNHEY and CDR2 SVGAGI. The CDR3 is 13 amino acids. Trimming removed 6 bases from V and 6 bases from J, with 14 bases in between. The CDR3 sequence is CASSRLGGDGYTF. The DNA of the CDR3 is TGTGCCAGCAGCCGCCTCGGCGGGGATGGCTACACCTTC.

The chain links TRBV10-3 to TRBJ2-5; 8 nucleotides line up with TRBD2. Near its end, the DNA agrees better with TRBJ2-7, so the J call may be wrong. Looked up from germline, CDR1 is ENHRY and CDR2 is SYGVKD. This CDR3 spans 17 amino acids. The CDR3 here is CAISDPPGAAGDDEQYF. The CDR3 bases are TGTGCCATCAGTGATCCACCTGGGGCAGCGGGAGATGACGAGCAGTACTTC.

This chain links TRBV6-5 with TRBJ2-7; 14 nucleotides align to TRBD2. This CDR3 spans 15 amino acids. J lost 7 bases, V lost 8 bases, and 10 bases had no gene match. Germline CDR1 and CDR2: MNHEY and SVGAGI. CDR3 sequence: CASALTSGGAGEQYF. As DNA, the CDR3 is TGTGCCAGCGCTTTGACTAGCGGGGGGGCGGGGGAGCAGTACTTC.